There are many counts of the clone carrying this T cell receptor beta chain. The sample originates from a study of CD4 and CD8 cells across lung adenocarcinoma regions. J was trimmed by 5 bases and V by 3 bases; bases with no gene match: 1. The CDR3 is 13 amino acids. TCRdb reanalysed the PCR reads using MiXCR and keeps one entry per CDR3 protein. The data hold 15,000 to 20,000 distinct CDR3 sequences, with about 50% observed a single time. V gene TRBV12-3 or TRBV12-4 combines with J gene TRBJ2-3, with 8 bases matching TRBD2. The sequenced sample consisted of CD8+ T cells from the margin of a lung tumor. The receptor's source is a male donor with lung adenocarcinoma. The CD4 and CD8 labels of this study may be unreliable. The CDR3 DNA reads TGTGCCAGCAGTTTGGCGGGAGGAGATACGCAGTATTTT. Translation: CASSLAGGDTQYF.